These T cell receptor beta chains were read from a single sample in a study of T cell repertoires in cytomegalovirus infection. Their antigens remain unidentified. Each CDR3 protein gets one entry after TCRdb re-called the reads with MiXCR. Among about 770,000 distinct CDR3 sequences listed, roughly 28% were seen once. Specimen: cultured CD8+ T cells from PBMCs, collected from culture after CMV antigen stimulation. These receptors all stem from a human donor in good health (CMV status not recorded). Some clones in this sample may be carry-over from other donors' samples. Each CDR3 is given with its conserved first and last residue. D genes are given only for firm matches. Some rows have no size entry. The others give once, few or many, or a class for an expanded clone.

clone_size	d_call	v_call	j_call	cdr3_nt	cdr3_aa
-	TRBD2	TRBV20-1	TRBJ2-1	TGCAGTGCTAGGGCTACTAGCGGGGGGAACAATGAGCAGTTCTTC	CSARATSGGNNEQFF
-	-	TRBV19	TRBJ1-5	TGTGCCAGTAGTATCATTAGGGACGGCAATCAGCCCCAGCATTTT	CASSIIRDGNQPQHF
-	-	TRBV2	TRBJ2-2	TGTGCCAGCAGTGACGTCCGGGACCGGGCGAACACCGGGGAGCTGTTTTTT	CASSDVRDRANTGELFF
-	-	TRBV3-1	TRBJ2-7	TGTGCCAGCAGCCAAACTGACAGACCCTACGAGCAGTACTTC	CASSQTDRPYEQYF
many	-	TRBV28	TRBJ1-1	TGTGCCAGCAGTCTACGGGGGGGGGGAATGAACACTGAAGCTTTCTTT	CASSLRGGGMNTEAFF
-	TRBD1	TRBV18	TRBJ2-1	TGTGCCAGCTCACCACCGGACAGGGAGACCTACAATGAGCAGTTCTTC	CASSPPDRETYNEQFF
many	-	TRBV6-1	TRBJ1-1	TGTGCCAGCAGCGATACAGGTAACACTGAAGCTTTCTTT	CASSDTGNTEAFF
few	TRBD1	TRBV7-6	TRBJ2-5	TGTGCCAGCAGCTATAGGGGTACAGGGGTCAAGGAGACCCAGTACTTC	CASSYRGTGVKETQYF
few	TRBD1	TRBV11-1	TRBJ1-2	TGTGCCAGCAGCTTCCGGGACAGGGCTTATGGCTACACCTTC	CASSFRDRAYGYTF
few	-	TRBV6-6	TRBJ1-2	-	CASIPVARGNHTF
-	-	TRBV5-5	TRBJ2-3	TGTGCCAGCAGCGCGGGGACAATAGTACAAGATACGCAGTATTTT	CASSAGTIVQDTQYF
many	TRBD2	TRBV6-1	TRBJ2-4	TGTGCCAGCAGTGAAGAGGGACTAGCGGGGGGGCGAAGGTGGGAAAACATTCAGTACTTC	CASSEEGLAGGRRWENIQYF
few	-	TRBV5-6	TRBJ1-1	TGTGCCAGCAGCTTGGACAGGACCTTGAACACTGAAGCTTTCTTT	CASSLDRTLNTEAFF
once	TRBD1	TRBV9	TRBJ2-2	TGTGCCAGCAGCCCACGGACAGGGGATAACACCGGGGAGCTGTTTTTT	CASSPRTGDNTGELFF
-	TRBD2	TRBV6-4	TRBJ2-1	TGTGCCAGCAGTTCGTCGGGACTAGTAAATGAGCAGTTCTTC	CASSSSGLVNEQFF
few	TRBD1	TRBV20-1	TRBJ1-2	TGCAGTGCCACCGGGACAGGGGGCGCCGGTGGCTACACCTTC	CSATGTGGAGGYTF
-	-	TRBV13	TRBJ2-4	TGTGCCAGCAGCTCACAGGGTGTCAAAAACATTCAGTACTTC	CASSSQGVKNIQYF
-	-	TRBV7-9	TRBJ2-1	TGTGCCAGCAGCTTTTTCAACAATGAGCAGTTCTTC	CASSFFNNEQFF
-	-	TRBV20-1	TRBJ1-1	TGCAGTGCTAGTTCCGTGAGGAGTTTGAACACTGAAGCTTTCTTT	CSASSVRSLNTEAFF
few	TRBD2	TRBV27	TRBJ2-1	TGTGCCAGCAGTTTTAGCGGGGCGAACAACAATGAGCAGTTCTTC	CASSFSGANNNEQFF
many	TRBD2	TRBV7-2	TRBJ2-7	TGTGCCAGCAGCACGAGACTAGCATCCTACGAGCAGTACTTC	CASSTRLASYEQYF
few	TRBD1	TRBV5-7	TRBJ1-3	TGTGCCAGCAGCCCCGGACAGGGGGCGACGTATAGCTCTGGAAACACCATATATTTT	CASSPGQGATYSSGNTIYF
few	-	TRBV6-6	TRBJ1-1	TGTGCCAGCAGTGCTCTTACCCCGACGGCTTTCTTT	CASSALTPTAFF
few	-	TRBV27	TRBJ2-1	TGTGCCAGCAGTCTAATAGGTAGCACCTCCTACAATGAGCAGTTCTTC	CASSLIGSTSYNEQFF
-	TRBD2	TRBV6-5	TRBJ2-3	TGTGCCAGCAGTTATCGGCGGGGGGGCGGTTCAGATACGCAGTATTTT	CASSYRRGGGSDTQYF
-	TRBD1	TRBV19	TRBJ2-7	TGTGCCAGTAGTACCGGACAGGGGGCTGGCTACGAGCAGTACTTC	CASSTGQGAGYEQYF
many	TRBD2	TRBV11-3	TRBJ2-1	TGTGCCAGCAGCGCCCCGGGACTAGCGGGGGGGCAAAATGAGCAGTTCTTC	CASSAPGLAGGQNEQFF
-	TRBD1	TRBV7-9	TRBJ2-3	TGTGCCAGCAGCTTCCGGGACAGGGACCCAGATACGCAGTATTTT	CASSFRDRDPDTQYF
few	TRBD2	TRBV7-9	TRBJ2-1	TGTGCCAGCAGCCCGCGGGAGGGCCCCGATAATAATGAGCAGTTCTTC	CASSPREGPDNNEQFF
few	TRBD1	TRBV27	TRBJ1-2	TGTGCCAGCACCCAGACAGGGGGCGGCCATAACTATGGCTACACCTTC	CASTQTGGGHNYGYTF
-	-	TRBV27	TRBJ1-1	TGTGCCAGCAGGTTAAGTTGGAAGAACACTGAAGCTTTCTTT	CASRLSWKNTEAFF
-	-	TRBV10-3	TRBJ2-3	TGTGCCATCAGTCACGAGGCGGCTAGCACAGATACGCAGTATTTT	CAISHEAASTDTQYF
-	-	TRBV19	TRBJ1-1	TGTGCCAGTACCGGAAGGGGGGGACAAGAAGCTTTCTTT	CASTGRGGQEAFF
once	TRBD1	TRBV5-8	TRBJ1-1	TGTGCCAGCATCCCAGGAGGACAGGGTCACACTGAAGCTTTCTTT	CASIPGGQGHTEAFF
many	TRBD2	TRBV12-3/TRBV12-4	TRBJ2-5	TGTGCCAGCAGTCTCAGATTAGCGGGGTTCCAAGAGACCCAGTACTTC	CASSLRLAGFQETQYF